One and the same sample provided the 16 T cell receptor beta chains below, sequenced in a study of blood T cell repertoires in COVID-19. Assay used: immunoSEQ multiplex PCR; TCRdb lists only in-frame clones, some missing. Of 70,000 or so clones listed, 90% were seen once; the top ten hold approximately 5%. Material: peripheral blood. These TCRs come from a woman between 18 and 29 years old with acute or convalescent COVID-19.

The V gene is TRBV19, the J gene TRBJ2-1; 8 nucleotides agree with TRBD2. This CDR3 comprises 15 residues. In germline, CDR1 is LNHDA, CDR2 SQIVND (reference sequence). With 3 bases clipped from V and 5 bases from J, the junction kept 6 bases outside the gene matches. CDR3 bases: TGTGCCAGTAGTATGGGCGGGAGGCCAAACAATGAGCAGTTCTTC. It translates to CASSMGGRPNNEQFF.

This clone was counted a single time. The chain carries TRBV29-1 and TRBJ1-4; D gene unclear. The V end lost 5 bases, the J end lost 10 bases, and 17 bases lay between the germline ends. Germline CDR1 SQVTM, CDR2 ANQGSEA. The CDR3 sequence is 13 residues long. This chain's CDR3 is CSVYVRGPGKLFF. The CDR3 nucleotides are TGCAGCGTTTACGTACGAGGGCCGGGAAAACTGTTTTTT.

The rearrangement links TRBV13 to TRBJ1-2; the match to TRBD1 covers 8 bases. Germline trimming cut 4 bases from V and 4 bases from J; bases unmatched to any gene: 14. In germline, CDR1 is PRHDT, CDR2 FYEKMQ (reference sequence). The CDR3 consists of 17 residues. This chain's CDR3 is CASSSPTEGQARYGYTF. In DNA form, the CDR3 reads TGTGCCAGCAGCTCCCCAACAGAGGGACAGGCGCGCTATGGCTACACCTTC. Based on the CDR3 plus reference TRBV13 and TRBJ1-2, the full variable domain is AAGVIQSPRHLIKEKRETATLKCYPIPRHDTVYWYQQGPGQDPQFLISFYEKMQSDKGSIPDRFSAQQFSDYHSELNMSSLELGDSALYFCASSSPTEGQARYGYTFGSGTRLTVV.

V usage is TRBV20-1 and J usage is TRBJ2-5; 9 bases line up with TRBD2. The ends lost 3 bases at V and 1 base at J; junction bases unmatched: 6. Germline V gives CDR1 DFQATT, CDR2 SNEGSKA (reference sequence). The CDR3 has 15 residues. The chain's CDR3 is CSASGTREGQETQYF. The CDR3 DNA is TGCAGTGCTAGTGGCACGCGGGAGGGCCAAGAGACCCAGTACTTC.

The gene calls are TRBV28 and TRBJ1-1; D remains unclear. Trimming removed 5 bases from V and 8 bases from J, with 15 bases in between. Per the germline V gene, CDR1 is MDHEN and CDR2 is SYDVKM. The CDR3 extends over 13 amino acids. The chain's CDR3 is CASSSPPGEEAFF. DNA of the CDR3: TGTGCCAGCAGTAGCCCTCCCGGGGAGGAAGCTTTCTTT.

The CDR3 DNA sequence: TGTGCCAGCAGTTACGACAGGGCGACCGGGGAGCTGTTTTTT. Its translation is CASSYDRATGELFF. V is TRBV6-5 and J is TRBJ2-2; the match to TRBD1 covers 7 bases. The CDR3 is 14 residues long. After removal of 2 bases from V and 5 bases from J, the junction contained 2 bases not matched to a gene. CDR1 and CDR2 (germline): MNHEY, SVGAGI.

This chain links TRBV2 with TRBJ2-7, with D uncertain. The CDR3 has 14 amino acids. The germline V gene has CDR1 SNHLY and CDR2 FYNNEI. With 5 bases removed from V and 2 bases from J, the gap between germline ends came to 13 bases. Here the CDR3 DNA reads TGTGCCAGCAGTCTCCCCGGGTCCACCTACGAGCAGTACTTC. Protein product: CASSLPGSTYEQYF.

This chain joins TRBV19 and TRBJ1-3; perhaps TRBD1 as D (6 bases). The germline CDR1 and CDR2 sequences are LNHDA and SQIVND (reference sequence). CDR3 size: 16 residues. V lost 5 bases, J lost 5 bases, and 19 bases lay in between. CDR3 bases: TGTGCCAGTAGTCCCGGTGCGGGGGCAAGGAGAAACACCATATATTTT. This codes for CASSPGAGARRNTIYF.

In this sample, this clone turned up once. V usage is TRBV29-1 and J usage is TRBJ1-2; possibly TRBD1 for D (5 bases). The CDR3 has 14 amino acids. Germline V gives CDR1 SQVTM, CDR2 ANQGSEA. V lost 1 base to trimming and J lost 4 bases, with 13 bases between them. CDR3: CSVEVRMGGYGYTF. The DNA of the CDR3 is TGCAGCGTTGAAGTTCGAATGGGGGGCTATGGCTACACCTTC.

The gene calls are TRBV29-1 and TRBJ2-2; D is perhaps TRBD1 (6 bases). Germline loops: CDR1 SQVTM, CDR2 ANQGSEA. Trimming stripped 7 bases from V and 12 bases from J, with 15 bases between. This CDR3 region has 11 residues. CDR3 in amino acids: CSALQGMQLFF. The DNA for the CDR3 is TGCAGCGCATTACAGGGTATGCAGCTGTTTTTT.

The chain combines TRBV6-5 with TRBJ1-1; possible D gene TRBD1, 6 bases. V was trimmed by 0 bases and J by 5 bases, leaving 16 bases between them. Germline CDR1 is MNHEY and CDR2 is SVGAGI. The CDR3 has 16 amino acids. The CDR3 bases are TGTGCCAGCAGTTACTCCCCACAGGGCAGAAGAACTGAAGCTTTCTTT. Translated, it gives CASSYSPQGRRTEAFF.

The chain combines TRBV15 with TRBJ2-3, with a weak D call TRBD2 (5 bases). V was trimmed by 1 base and J by 2 bases, leaving 13 bases between them. The germline CDR1 and CDR2 sequences are LNHNV and YYDKDF (reference sequence). This CDR3 region has 16 residues. The CDR3 DNA follows: TGTGCCACCAGCAGAGTGCGGGTCACCGACACAGATACGCAGTATTTT. Protein sequence: CATSRVRVTDTDTQYF.

The chain employs TRBV5-5 and TRBJ1-5, with D maybe TRBD1 (5 bases). The CDR3 length is 15 residues. V lost 4 bases to trimming and J lost 7 bases, with 18 bases between them. Germline V lookup: CDR1 SGHKS, CDR2 YYEKEE (reference sequence). This CDR3 is CASSATGEATQPQHF. The CDR3 coding sequence is TGTGCCAGCAGCGCGACGGGGGAGGCCACACAGCCCCAGCATTTT.

The gene calls are TRBV5-1 and TRBJ1-2; D is perhaps TRBD1 (5 bases). The CDR3 loop spans 14 amino acids. Germline CDR1 reads SGHRS; CDR2 reads YFSETQ. The ends were cut back, 3 bases at V and 1 base at J, with 10 bases in the middle. CDR3 bases: TGCGCCAGCAGCTGGGGGGAGATTAACTATGGCTACACCTTC. Translated: CASSWGEINYGYTF.

This rearrangement joins TRBV6-2 or TRBV6-3 to TRBJ1-2; 7 nucleotides line up with TRBD1. The CDR3 has 13 amino acids. The V and J ends lost 5 bases and 3 bases, in that order; junction bases with no gene match: 3. CDR1 is MNHEY and CDR2 is SVGEGT in the germline V gene. The CDR3 loop is CASSRDRDYGYTF. The CDR3 DNA reads TGTGCCAGCAGTCGAGACAGGGACTATGGCTACACCTTC.

The chain employs TRBV15 and TRBJ2-5; D may be TRBD1 (6 bases). CDR3 length: 18 amino acids. With 3 bases removed from V and 4 bases from J, the gap between germline ends came to 24 bases. The germline gives CDR1 LNHNV, CDR2 YYDKDF (reference sequence). This CDR3 reads CATSRGTQGRDEGETQYF. CDR3 nucleotide sequence: TGTGCCACCAGCAGGGGGACACAGGGAAGGGATGAGGGAGAGACCCAGTACTTC.